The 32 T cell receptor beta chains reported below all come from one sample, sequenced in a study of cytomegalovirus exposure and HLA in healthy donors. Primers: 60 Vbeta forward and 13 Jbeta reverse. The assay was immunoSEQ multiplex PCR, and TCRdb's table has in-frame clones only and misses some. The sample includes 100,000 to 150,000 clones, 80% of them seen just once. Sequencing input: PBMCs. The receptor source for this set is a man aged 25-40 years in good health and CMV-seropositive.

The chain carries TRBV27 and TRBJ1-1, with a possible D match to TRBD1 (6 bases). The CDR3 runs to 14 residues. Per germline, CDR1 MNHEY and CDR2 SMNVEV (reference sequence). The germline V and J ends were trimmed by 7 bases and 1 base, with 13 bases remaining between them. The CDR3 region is CASNLGRGNTEAFF. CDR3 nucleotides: TGTGCCAGCAACCTGGGCAGGGGGAACACTGAAGCTTTCTTT.

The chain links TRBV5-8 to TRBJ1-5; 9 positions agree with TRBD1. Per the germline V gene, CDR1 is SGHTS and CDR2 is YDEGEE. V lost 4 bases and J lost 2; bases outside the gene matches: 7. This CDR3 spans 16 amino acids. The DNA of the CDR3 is TGTGCCAGCAGCCTGGACAGGGGAATTGGCAATCAGCCCCAGCATTTT. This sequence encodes CASSLDRGIGNQPQHF.

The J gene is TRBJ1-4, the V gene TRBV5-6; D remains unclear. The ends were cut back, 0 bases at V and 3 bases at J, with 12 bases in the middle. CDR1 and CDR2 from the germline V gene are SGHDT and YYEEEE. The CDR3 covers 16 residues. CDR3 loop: CASSLATGRSNEKLFF. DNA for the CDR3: TGTGCCAGCAGCTTGGCCACGGGGAGGTCTAATGAAAAACTGTTTTTT. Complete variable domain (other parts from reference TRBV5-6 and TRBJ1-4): DAGVTQSPTHLIKTRGQQVTLRCSPKSGHDTVSWYQQALGQGPQFIFQYYEEEERQRGNFPDRFSGHQFPNYSSELNVNALLLGDSALYLCASSLATGRSNEKLFFGSGTQLSVL.

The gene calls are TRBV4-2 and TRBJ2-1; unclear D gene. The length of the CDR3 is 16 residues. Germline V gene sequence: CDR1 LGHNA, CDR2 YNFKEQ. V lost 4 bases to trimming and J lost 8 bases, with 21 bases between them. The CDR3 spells CASSRARLDLPDEQFF. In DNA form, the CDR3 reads TGTGCCAGCAGCCGCGCCAGGTTAGACCTACCAGATGAGCAGTTCTTC.

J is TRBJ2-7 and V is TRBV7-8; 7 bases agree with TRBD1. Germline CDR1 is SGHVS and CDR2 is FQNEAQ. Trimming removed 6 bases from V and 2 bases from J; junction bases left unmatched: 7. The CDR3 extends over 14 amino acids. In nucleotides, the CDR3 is TGTGCCAGCAGTTTTCCGACAGGGCCCTACGAGCAGTACTTC. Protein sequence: CASSFPTGPYEQYF.

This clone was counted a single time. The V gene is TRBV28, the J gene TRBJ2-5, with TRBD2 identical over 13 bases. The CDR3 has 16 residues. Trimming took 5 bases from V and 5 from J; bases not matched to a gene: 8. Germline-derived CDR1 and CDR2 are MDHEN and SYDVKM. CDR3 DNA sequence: TGTGCCAGCAGTCCAACTAGCGGGGGGGCCGTGGAGACCCAGTACTTC. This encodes CASSPTSGGAVETQYF. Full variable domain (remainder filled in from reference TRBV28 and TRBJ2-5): DVKVTQSSRYLVKRTGEKVFLECVQDMDHENMFWYRQDPGLGLRLIYFSYDVKMKEKGDIPEGYSVSREKKERFSLILESASTNQTSMYLCASSPTSGGAVETQYFGPGTRLLVL.

The CDR3 here is CASSAISTDTQYF. The CDR3 DNA reads as TGTGCCAGTAGTGCGATCAGCACAGATACGCAGTATTTT. The V call is TRBV19, the J call TRBJ2-3; D gene unclear. Germline V gene lookup returns CDR1 LNHDA and CDR2 SQIVND (reference sequence). V dropped 5 bases and J dropped 0 bases, with 6 bases sitting between them. The CDR3 is 13 residues long.

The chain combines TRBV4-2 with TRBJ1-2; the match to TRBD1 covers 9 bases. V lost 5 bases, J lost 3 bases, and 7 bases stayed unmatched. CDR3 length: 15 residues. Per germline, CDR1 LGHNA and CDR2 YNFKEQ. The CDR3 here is CASSFWTGEDYGYTF. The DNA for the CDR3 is TGTGCCAGCAGCTTTTGGACAGGGGAGGACTATGGCTACACCTTC.

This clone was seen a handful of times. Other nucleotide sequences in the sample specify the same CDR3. CDR3 coding DNA: TGTGCTAGTGGTTTGGGGGTCAGCAGGTACAATGAGCAGTTCTTC. It is translated as CASGLGVSRYNEQFF. The gene calls are TRBV12-5 and TRBJ2-1; D unclear. The CDR3 extends over 15 amino acids. Germline V CDR1 and CDR2: LGHNT, FRNRAP. V was pared by 1 base and J by 4 bases, with 11 bases between. Full variable domain (missing parts from reference TRBV12-5 and TRBJ2-1): DARVTQTPRHKVTEMGQEVTMRCQPILGHNTVFWYRQTMMQGLELLAYFRNRAPLDDSGMPKDRFSAEMPDATLATLKIQPSEPRDSAVYFCASGLGVSRYNEQFFGPGTRLTVL.

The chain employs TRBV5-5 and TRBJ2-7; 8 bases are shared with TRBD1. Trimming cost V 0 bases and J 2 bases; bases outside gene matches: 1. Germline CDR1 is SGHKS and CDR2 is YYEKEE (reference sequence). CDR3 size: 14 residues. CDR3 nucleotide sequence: TGTGCCAGCAGCTTGGAGGGACAGGCCTACGAGCAGTACTTC. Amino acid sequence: CASSLEGQAYEQYF.

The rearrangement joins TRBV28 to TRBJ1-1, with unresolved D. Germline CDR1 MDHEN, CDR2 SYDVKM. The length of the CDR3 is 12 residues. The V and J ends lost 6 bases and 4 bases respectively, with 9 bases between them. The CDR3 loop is CASRLGTTEAFF. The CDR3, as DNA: TGTGCCAGCAGGCTGGGCACCACTGAAGCTTTCTTT.

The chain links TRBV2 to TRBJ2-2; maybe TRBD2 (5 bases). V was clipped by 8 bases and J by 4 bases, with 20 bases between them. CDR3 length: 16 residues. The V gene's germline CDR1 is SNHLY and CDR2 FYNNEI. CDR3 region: CASEAEGGWGTGELFF. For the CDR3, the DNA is TGTGCCAGCGAGGCTGAGGGTGGGTGGGGCACCGGGGAGCTGTTTTTT.

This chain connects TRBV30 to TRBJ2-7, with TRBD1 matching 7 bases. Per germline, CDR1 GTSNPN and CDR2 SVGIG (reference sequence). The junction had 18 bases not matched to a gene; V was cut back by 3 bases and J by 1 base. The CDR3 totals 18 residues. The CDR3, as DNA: TGTGCCTGGAGCCCTGGCCTGTTTGGCAGGGGGAAATCCTACGAGCAGTACTTC. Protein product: CAWSPGLFGRGKSYEQYF.

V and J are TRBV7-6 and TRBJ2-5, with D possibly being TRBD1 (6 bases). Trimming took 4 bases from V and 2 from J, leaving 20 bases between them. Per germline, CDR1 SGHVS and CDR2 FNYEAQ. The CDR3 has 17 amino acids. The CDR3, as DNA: TGTGCCAGCAGCTCCGAGCATGGGGCCAGGGGTCAAGAGACCCAGTACTTC. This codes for CASSSEHGARGQETQYF. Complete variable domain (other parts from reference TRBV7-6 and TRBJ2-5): GAGVSQSPRYKVTKRGQDVALRCDPISGHVSLYWYRQALGQGPEFLTYFNYEAQQDKSGLPNDRFSAERPEGSISTLTIQRTEQRDSAMYRCASSSEHGARGQETQYFGPGTRLLVL.

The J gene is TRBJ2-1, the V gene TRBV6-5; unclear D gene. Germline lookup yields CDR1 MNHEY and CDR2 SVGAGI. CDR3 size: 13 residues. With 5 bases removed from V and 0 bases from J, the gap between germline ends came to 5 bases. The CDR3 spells CASSASSYNEQFF. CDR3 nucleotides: TGTGCCAGCAGTGCTAGCTCCTACAATGAGCAGTTCTTC.

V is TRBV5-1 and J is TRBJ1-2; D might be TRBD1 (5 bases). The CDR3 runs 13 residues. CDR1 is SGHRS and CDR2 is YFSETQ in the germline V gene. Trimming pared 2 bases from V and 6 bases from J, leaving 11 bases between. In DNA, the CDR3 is TGCGCCAGCAGCTTAGACAGAGATAATGGCTACACCTTC. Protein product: CASSLDRDNGYTF. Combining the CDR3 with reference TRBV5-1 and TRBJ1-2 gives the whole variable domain KAGVTQTPRYLIKTRGQQVTLSCSPISGHRSVSWYQQTPGQGLQFLFEYFSETQRNKGNFPGRFSGRQFSNSRSEMNVSTLELGDSALYLCASSLDRDNGYTFGSGTRLTVV.

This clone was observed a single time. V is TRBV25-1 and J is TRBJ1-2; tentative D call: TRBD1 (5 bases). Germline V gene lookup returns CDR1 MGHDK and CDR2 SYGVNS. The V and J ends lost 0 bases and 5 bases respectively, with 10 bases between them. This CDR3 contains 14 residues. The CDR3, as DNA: TGTGCCAGCAGTGAATATGGGACTGATTATGGCTACACCTTC. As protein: CASSEYGTDYGYTF.

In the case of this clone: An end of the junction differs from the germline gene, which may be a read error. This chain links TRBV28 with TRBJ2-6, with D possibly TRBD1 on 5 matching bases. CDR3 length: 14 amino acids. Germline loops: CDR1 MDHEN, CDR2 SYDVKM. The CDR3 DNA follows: TGTGCCAGCAGTTTTAAGGTTGGGGCCAACGGCCTGACTTTC. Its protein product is CASSFKVGANGLTF.

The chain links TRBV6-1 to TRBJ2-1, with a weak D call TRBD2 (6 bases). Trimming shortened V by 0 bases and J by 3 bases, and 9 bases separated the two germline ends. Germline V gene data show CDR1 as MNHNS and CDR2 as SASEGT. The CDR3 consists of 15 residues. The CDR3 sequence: CASSEAGRNYNEQFF. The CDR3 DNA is TGTGCCAGCAGTGAAGCGGGGAGGAACTACAATGAGCAGTTCTTC.

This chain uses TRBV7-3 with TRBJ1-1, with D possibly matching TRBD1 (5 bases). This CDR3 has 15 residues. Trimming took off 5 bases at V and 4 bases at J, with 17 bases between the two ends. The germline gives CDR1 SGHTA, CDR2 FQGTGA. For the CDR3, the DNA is TGTGCCAGCAGCCCCGGGAGGGGTAGGGGCACTGAAGCTTTCTTT. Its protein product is CASSPGRGRGTEAFF.

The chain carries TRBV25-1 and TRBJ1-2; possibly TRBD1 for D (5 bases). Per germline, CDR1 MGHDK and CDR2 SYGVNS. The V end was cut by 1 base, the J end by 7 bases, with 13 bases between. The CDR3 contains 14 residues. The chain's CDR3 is CASSEFGRAGGYTF. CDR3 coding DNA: TGTGCCAGCAGTGAATTTGGCAGGGCCGGTGGCTACACCTTC.

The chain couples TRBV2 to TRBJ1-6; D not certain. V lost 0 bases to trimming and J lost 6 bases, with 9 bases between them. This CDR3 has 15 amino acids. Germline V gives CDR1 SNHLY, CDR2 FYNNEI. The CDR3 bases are TGTGCCAGCAGTGAAGCGCTACAGTTTAATTCACCCCTCCACTTT. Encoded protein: CASSEALQFNSPLHF.

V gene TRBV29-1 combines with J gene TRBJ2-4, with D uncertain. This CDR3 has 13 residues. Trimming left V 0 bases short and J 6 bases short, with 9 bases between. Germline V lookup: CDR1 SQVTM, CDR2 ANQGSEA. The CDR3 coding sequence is TGCAGCGTTGAAGAAGAACGCGGAAACATTCAGTACTTC. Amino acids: CSVEEERGNIQYF.

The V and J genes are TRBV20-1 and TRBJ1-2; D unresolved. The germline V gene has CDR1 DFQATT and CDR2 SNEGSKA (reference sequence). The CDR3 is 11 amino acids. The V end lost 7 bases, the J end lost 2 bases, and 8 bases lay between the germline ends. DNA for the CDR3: TGCAGTGTTGGCGGAAACTATGGCTACACCTTC. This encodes CSVGGNYGYTF.

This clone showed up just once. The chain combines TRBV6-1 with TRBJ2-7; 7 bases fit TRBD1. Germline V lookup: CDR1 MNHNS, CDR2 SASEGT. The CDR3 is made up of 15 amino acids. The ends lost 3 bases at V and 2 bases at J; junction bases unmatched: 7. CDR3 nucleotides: TGTGCCAGCAGTGAGGACGCAGGGGGTGCCTACGAGCAGTACTTC. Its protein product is CASSEDAGGAYEQYF.

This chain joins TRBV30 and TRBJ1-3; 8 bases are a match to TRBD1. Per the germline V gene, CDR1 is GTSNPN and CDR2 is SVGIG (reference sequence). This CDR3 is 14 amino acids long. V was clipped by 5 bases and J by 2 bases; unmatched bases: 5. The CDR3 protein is CAWGQGGTGNTIYF. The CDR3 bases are TGTGCCTGGGGACAGGGAGGAACTGGAAACACCATATATTTT.

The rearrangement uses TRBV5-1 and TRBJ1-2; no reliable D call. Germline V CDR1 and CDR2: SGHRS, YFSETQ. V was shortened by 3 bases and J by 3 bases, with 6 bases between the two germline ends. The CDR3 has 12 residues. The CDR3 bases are TGCGCCAGCAGCTGGTCGGACTATGGCTACACCTTC. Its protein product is CASSWSDYGYTF.

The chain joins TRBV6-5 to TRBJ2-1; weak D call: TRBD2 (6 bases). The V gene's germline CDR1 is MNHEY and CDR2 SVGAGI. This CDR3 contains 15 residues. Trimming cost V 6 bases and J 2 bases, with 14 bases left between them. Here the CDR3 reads CASRIGRITYNEQFF. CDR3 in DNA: TGTGCCAGCAGAATAGGGAGGATCACCTACAATGAGCAGTTCTTC.

CDR3 in amino acids: CASSQTGSLGNTIYF. The CDR3 nucleotides are TGTGCCAGCAGCCAAACAGGGAGTCTGGGAAACACCATATATTTT. This chain connects TRBV7-6 to TRBJ1-3, with D possibly TRBD1 on 6 matching bases. The CDR3 runs 15 residues. Germline lookup yields CDR1 SGHVS and CDR2 FNYEAQ. Trimming shortened V by 5 bases and J by 4 bases, and 15 bases separated the two germline ends.

CDR3 nucleotide sequence: TGTGCCAGTAGTATAGATAGAACCCGGACACCATTAAGGGATGATTCACCCCTCCACTTT. This translates into CASSIDRTRTPLRDDSPLHF. V is TRBV19 and J is TRBJ1-6; TRBD1 is a possible D gene (5 bases). Germline V lookup: CDR1 LNHDA, CDR2 SQIVND (reference sequence). Deletions cut 0 bases from V and 8 bases from J, with 26 bases between. The CDR3 is 20 amino acids.

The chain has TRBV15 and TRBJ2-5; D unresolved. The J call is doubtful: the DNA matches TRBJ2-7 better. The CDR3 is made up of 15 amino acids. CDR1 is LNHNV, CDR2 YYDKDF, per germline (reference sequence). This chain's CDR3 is CATSNAAYLHYEQYF. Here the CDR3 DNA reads TGTGCCACCAGCAATGCGGCATACTTACACTACGAGCAGTACTTC.

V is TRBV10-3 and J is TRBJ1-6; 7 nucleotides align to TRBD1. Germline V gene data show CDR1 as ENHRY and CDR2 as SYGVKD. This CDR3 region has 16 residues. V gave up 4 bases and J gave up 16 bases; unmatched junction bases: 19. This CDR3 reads CAISVEQGKLKRKLHF. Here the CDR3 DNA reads TGTGCCATCAGTGTCGAACAGGGGAAATTGAAACGTAAACTCCACTTT.